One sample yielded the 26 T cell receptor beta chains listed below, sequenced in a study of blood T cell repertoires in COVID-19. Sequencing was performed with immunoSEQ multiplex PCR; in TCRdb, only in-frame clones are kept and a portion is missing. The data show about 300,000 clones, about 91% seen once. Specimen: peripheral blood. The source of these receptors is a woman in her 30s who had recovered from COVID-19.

The chain's CDR3 is CASSLEQGFFNEQFF. CDR3 DNA: TGTGCCAGCAGCTTGGAACAGGGGTTTTTCAATGAGCAGTTCTTC. J is TRBJ2-1 and V is TRBV5-8; 7 nucleotides line up with TRBD1. CDR3 size: 15 residues. With V trimmed by 0 bases and J by 6 bases, 6 bases remained unmatched. CDR1 is SGHTS and CDR2 is YDEGEE in the germline V gene. The full variable domain, in which reference TRBV5-8 and TRBJ2-1 provide the parts outside the CDR3, is EAGVTQSPTHLIKTRGQQATLRCSPISGHTSVYWYQQALGLGLQFLLWYDEGEERNRGNFPPRFSGRQFPNYSSELNVNALELEDSALYLCASSLEQGFFNEQFFGPGTRLTVL.

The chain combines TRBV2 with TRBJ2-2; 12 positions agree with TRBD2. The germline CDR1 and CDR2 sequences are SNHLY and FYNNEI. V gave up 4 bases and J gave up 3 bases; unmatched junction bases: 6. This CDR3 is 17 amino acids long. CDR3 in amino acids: CASSARLAGGHTGELFF. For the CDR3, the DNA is TGTGCCAGCAGTGCTCGTCTAGCGGGGGGGCACACCGGGGAGCTGTTTTTT. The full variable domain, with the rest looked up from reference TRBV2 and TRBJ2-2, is EPEVTQTPSHQVTQMGQEVILRCVPISNHLYFYWYRQILGQKVEFLVSFYNNEISEKSEIFDDQFSVERPDGSNFTLKIRSTKLEDSAMYFCASSARLAGGHTGELFFGEGSRLTVL.

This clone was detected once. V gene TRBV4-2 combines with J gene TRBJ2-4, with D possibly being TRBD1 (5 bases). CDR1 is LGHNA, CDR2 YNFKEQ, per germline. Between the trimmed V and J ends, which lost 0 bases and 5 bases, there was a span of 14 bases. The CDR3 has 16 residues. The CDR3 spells CASSQDRGRWENIQYF. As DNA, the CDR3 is TGTGCCAGCAGCCAAGATAGGGGCCGGTGGGAAAACATTCAGTACTTC.

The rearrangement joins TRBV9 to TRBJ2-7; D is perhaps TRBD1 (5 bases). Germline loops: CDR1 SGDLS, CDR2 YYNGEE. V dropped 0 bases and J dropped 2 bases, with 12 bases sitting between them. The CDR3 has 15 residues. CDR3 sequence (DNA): TGTGCCAGCAGCGTAGGGGGCCTGGGGCCCTACGAGCAGTACTTC. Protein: CASSVGGLGPYEQYF. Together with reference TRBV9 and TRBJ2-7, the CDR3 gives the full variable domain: DSGVTQTPKHLITATGQRVTLRCSPRSGDLSVYWYQQSLDQGLQFLIQYYNGEERAKGNILERFSAQQFPDLHSELNLSSLELGDSALYFCASSVGGLGPYEQYFGPGTRLTVT.

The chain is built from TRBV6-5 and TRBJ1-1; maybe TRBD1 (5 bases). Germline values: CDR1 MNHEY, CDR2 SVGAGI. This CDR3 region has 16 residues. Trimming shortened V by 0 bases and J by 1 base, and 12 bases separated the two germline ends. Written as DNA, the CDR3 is TGTGCCAGCAGTTACTCGTCAACAGGAGCGAACACTGAAGCTTTCTTT. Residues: CASSYSSTGANTEAFF.

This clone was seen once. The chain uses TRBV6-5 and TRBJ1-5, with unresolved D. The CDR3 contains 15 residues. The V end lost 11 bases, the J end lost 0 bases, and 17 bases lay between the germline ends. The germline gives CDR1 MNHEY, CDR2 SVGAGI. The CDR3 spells CAGGSSAFSNQPQHF. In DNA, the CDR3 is TGTGCCGGCGGTAGTTCAGCCTTTAGCAATCAGCCCCAGCATTTT.

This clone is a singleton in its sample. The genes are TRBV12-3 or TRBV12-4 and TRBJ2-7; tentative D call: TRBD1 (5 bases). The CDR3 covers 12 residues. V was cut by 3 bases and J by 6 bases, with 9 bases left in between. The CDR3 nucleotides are TGTGCCAGCAGTTTCGTACAGGTCGAGCAGTACTTC. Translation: CASSFVQVEQYF.

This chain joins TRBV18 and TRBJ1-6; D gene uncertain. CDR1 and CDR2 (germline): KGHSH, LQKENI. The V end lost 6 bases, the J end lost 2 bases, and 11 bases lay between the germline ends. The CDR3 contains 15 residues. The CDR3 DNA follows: TGTGCCAGCTCGAGGGAATCCCCCTATAATTCACCCCTCCACTTT. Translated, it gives CASSRESPYNSPLHF.

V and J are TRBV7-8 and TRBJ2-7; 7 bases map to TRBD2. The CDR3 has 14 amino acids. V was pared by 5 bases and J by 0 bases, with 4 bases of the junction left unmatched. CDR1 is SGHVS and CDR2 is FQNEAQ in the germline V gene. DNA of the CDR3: TGTGCCAGCAGCCGAGGCGGGGGCTCCTACGAGCAGTACTTC. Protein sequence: CASSRGGGSYEQYF.

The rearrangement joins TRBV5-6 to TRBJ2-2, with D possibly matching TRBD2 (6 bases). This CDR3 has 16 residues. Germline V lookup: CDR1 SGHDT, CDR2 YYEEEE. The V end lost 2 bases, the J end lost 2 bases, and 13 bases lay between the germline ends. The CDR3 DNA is TGTGCCAGCAGCTTCAGACTAGTGGGAAACACCGGGGAGCTGTTTTTT. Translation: CASSFRLVGNTGELFF.

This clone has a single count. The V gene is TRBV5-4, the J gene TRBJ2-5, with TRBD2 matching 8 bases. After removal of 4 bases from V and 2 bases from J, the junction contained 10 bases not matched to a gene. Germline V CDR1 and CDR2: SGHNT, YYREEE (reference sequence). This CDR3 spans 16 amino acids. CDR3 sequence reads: CASSQPAGVGQETQYF. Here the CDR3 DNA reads TGTGCCAGCAGCCAACCAGCGGGGGTAGGTCAAGAGACCCAGTACTTC.

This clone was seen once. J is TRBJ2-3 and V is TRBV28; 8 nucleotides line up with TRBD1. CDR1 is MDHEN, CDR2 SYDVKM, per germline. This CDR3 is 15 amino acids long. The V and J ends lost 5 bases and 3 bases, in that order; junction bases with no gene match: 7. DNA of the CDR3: TGTGCCAGCAGTACCCAGGGGGCGATGACAGATACGCAGTATTTT. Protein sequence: CASSTQGAMTDTQYF.

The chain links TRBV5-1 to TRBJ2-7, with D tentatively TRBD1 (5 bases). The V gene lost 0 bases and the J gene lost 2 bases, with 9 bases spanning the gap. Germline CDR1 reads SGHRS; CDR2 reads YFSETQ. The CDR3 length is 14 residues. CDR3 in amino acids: CASSLAGFTYEQYF. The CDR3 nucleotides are TGCGCCAGCAGCTTGGCAGGGTTCACCTACGAGCAGTACTTC.

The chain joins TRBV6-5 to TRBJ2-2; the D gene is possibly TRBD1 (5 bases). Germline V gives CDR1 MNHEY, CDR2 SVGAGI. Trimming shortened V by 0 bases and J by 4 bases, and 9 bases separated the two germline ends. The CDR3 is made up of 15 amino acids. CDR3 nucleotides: TGTGCCAGCAGTTACTCGAGACAGTTCACCGGGGAGCTGTTTTTT. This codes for CASSYSRQFTGELFF.

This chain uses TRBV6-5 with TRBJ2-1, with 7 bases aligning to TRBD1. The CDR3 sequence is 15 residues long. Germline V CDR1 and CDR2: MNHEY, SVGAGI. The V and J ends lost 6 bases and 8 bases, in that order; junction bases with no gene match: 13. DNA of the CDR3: TGTGCCAGCAGGGACTCCGGGACAGCCTTCGATGAGCAGTTCTTC. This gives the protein CASRDSGTAFDEQFF.

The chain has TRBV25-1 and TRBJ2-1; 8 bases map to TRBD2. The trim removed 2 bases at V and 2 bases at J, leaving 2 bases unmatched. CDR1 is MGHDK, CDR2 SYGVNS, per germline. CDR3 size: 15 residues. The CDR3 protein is CASSEGRGAYNEQFF. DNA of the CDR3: TGTGCCAGCAGTGAAGGGCGGGGGGCCTACAATGAGCAGTTCTTC.

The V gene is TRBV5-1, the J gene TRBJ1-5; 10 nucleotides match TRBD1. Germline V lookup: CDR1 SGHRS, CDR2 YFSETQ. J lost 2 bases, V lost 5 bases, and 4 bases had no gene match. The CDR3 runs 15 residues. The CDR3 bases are TGCGCCAGCAGGGCCGGGACAGGGGGCAATCAGCCCCAGCATTTT. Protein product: CASRAGTGGNQPQHF.

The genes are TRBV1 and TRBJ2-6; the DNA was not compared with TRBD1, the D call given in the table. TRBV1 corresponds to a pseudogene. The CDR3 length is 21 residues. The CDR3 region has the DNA TGCACCAGCAGCCAACCTCAAACCCCGGGACAGGGGTTCTCCGGGGCCAACGTCCTGACTTTC. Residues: CTSSQPQTPGQGFSGANVLTF.

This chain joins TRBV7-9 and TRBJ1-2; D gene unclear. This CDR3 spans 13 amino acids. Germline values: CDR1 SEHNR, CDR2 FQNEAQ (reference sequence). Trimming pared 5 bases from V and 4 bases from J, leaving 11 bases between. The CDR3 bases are TGTGCCAGCAGCCTACCGAGCGGCTATGGCTACACCTTC. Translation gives CASSLPSGYGYTF.

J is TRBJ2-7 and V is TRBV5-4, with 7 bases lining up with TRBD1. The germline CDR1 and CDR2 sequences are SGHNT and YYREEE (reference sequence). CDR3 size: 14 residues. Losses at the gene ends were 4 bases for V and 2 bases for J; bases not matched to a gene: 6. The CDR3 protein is CASSTGDSPYEQYF. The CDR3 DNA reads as TGTGCCAGCAGCACAGGGGACAGTCCCTACGAGCAGTACTTC.

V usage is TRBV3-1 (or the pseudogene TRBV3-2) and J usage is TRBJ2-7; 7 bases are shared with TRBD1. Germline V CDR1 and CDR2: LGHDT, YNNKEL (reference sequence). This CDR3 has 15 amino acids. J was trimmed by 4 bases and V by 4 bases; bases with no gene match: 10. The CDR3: CASSRSGQSHYEQYF. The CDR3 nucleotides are TGTGCCAGCAGCCGCTCGGGACAGAGTCATTACGAGCAGTACTTC.

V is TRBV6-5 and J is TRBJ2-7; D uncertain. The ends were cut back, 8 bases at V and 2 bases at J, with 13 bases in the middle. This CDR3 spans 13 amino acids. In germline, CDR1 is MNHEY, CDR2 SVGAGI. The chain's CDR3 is CASCPNSAYEQYF. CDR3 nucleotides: TGTGCCAGCTGTCCCAACTCGGCCTACGAGCAGTACTTC.

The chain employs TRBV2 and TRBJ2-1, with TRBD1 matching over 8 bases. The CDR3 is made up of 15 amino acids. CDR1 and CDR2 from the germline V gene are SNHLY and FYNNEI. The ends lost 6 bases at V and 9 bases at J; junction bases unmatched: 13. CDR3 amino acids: CASRDTTLQGGEQFF. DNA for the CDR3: TGTGCCAGCAGAGACACGACGTTACAGGGGGGTGAGCAGTTCTTC.

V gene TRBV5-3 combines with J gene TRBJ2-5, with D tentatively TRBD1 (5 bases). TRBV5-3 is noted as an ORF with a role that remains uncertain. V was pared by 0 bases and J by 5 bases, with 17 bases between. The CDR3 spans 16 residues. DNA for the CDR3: TGTGCCAGAAGCTTGGTTGGAAGGGGCCGGTGGGAGACCCAGTACTTC. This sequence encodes CARSLVGRGRWETQYF.

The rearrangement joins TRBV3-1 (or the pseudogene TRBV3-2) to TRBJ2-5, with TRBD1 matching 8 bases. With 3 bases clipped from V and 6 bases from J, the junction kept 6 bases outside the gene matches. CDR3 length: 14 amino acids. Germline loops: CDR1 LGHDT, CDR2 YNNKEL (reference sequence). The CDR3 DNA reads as TGTGCCAGCAGCCATGGACAGGGTGGGCAGACCCAGTACTTC. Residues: CASSHGQGGQTQYF.

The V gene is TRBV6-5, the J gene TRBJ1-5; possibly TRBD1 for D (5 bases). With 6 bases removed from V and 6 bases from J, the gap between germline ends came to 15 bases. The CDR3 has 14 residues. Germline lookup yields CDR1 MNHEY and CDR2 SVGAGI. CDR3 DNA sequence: TGTGCCAGCAGGAGTGGGCAGGGTGGTCAGCCCCAGCATTTT. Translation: CASRSGQGGQPQHF.